A single sample is the source of the 13 T cell receptor beta chains below, sequenced in a study of Ad26.COV2.S vaccination and SARS-CoV-2 variants. Profiling relied on immunoSEQ multiplex PCR, and the TCRdb table lists in-frame clones only, not all of them. The sample lists fewer than 400,000 clones, about 82% occurring once. The sample's treatment: over 15 received Ad26.COV2.S at low or high dose, single or two shots; about 5 received placebo; per-sample allocation not given. Vaccine and placebo recipients were sampled on day 63 after the first injection. This sample comprised peripheral blood, obtained in a trial of Ad26.COV2.S vaccine versus placebo. These TCRs come from a person between 18 and 65 years old who received the Ad26.COV2.S COVID-19 vaccine or a placebo.

The chain uses TRBV15 and TRBJ2-1; D gene unclear. V lost 0 bases to trimming and J lost 9 bases, with 15 bases between them. CDR1 and CDR2 from the germline V gene are LNHNV and YYDKDF (reference sequence). The CDR3 has 15 residues. CDR3 region: CATSRDRGIPGEQFF. As DNA, the CDR3 is TGTGCCACCAGCAGAGATAGAGGCATCCCTGGTGAGCAGTTCTTC.

The gene calls are TRBV28 and TRBJ2-2; TRBD1 matches at 11 bases. The CDR3 consists of 16 residues. The junction had 8 bases not matched to a gene; V was cut back by 3 bases and J by 8 bases. The germline CDR1 and CDR2 sequences are MDHEN and SYDVKM. The CDR3 DNA reads as TGTGCCAGCAGTTTTATCGGGACAGGGGGTATGGGGGAGCTGTTTTTT. This sequence encodes CASSFIGTGGMGELFF. Drawing the rest from reference TRBV28 and TRBJ2-2, the complete variable domain is DVKVTQSSRYLVKRTGEKVFLECVQDMDHENMFWYRQDPGLGLRLIYFSYDVKMKEKGDIPEGYSVSREKKERFSLILESASTNQTSMYLCASSFIGTGGMGELFFGEGSRLTVL.

The chain recombines TRBV5-4 with TRBJ2-5; the D gene is possibly TRBD2 (6 bases). Trimming removed 4 bases at V and 0 bases at J, with 13 bases between. From germline, CDR1 is SGHNT and CDR2 YYREEE (reference sequence). CDR3 size: 15 residues. The CDR3 DNA reads as TGTGCCAGCAGCCCGCGGGGCGTTTACCAAGAGACCCAGTACTTC. Protein sequence: CASSPRGVYQETQYF.

The J gene is TRBJ2-2, the V gene TRBV11-1, with no clear D. The CDR3 has 11 residues. V lost 5 bases and J lost 8, with 6 bases in between. The germline CDR1 and CDR2 sequences are SGHAT and FQDESV (reference sequence). CDR3 sequence: CASSMTGELFF. CDR3 in DNA: TGTGCCAGCAGCATGACAGGGGAGCTGTTTTTT.

The CDR3 DNA reads TGTGCCAGCAGACCCTGGGACTTCACAGATACGCAGTATTTT. This codes for CASRPWDFTDTQYF. The gene calls are TRBV6-5 and TRBJ2-3, with a weak D call TRBD2 (6 bases). This CDR3 comprises 14 residues. V dropped 6 bases and J dropped 2 bases, with 12 bases sitting between them. From germline, CDR1 is MNHEY and CDR2 SVGAGI.

The CDR3 bases are TGTGCCAGCAGCTTATCTCTGGGGAATCAGCCCCAGCATTTT. Amino acid sequence: CASSLSLGNQPQHF. This sequence joins TRBV7-9 and TRBJ1-5; no clear D. The V gene lost 2 bases and the J gene lost 4 bases, with 9 bases spanning the gap. The CDR3 length is 14 residues. Per the germline V gene, CDR1 is SEHNR and CDR2 is FQNEAQ (reference sequence).

The chain joins TRBV14 to TRBJ1-1; D is ambiguous. From germline, CDR1 is SGHDN and CDR2 FVKESK. This CDR3 spans 15 amino acids. Between the trimmed V and J ends, which lost 1 base and 2 bases, there was a span of 11 bases. Written as DNA, the CDR3 is TGTGCCAGCAGCCAAGTGGCCAGCTACAACACTGAAGCTTTCTTT. Its translation: CASSQVASYNTEAFF.

The rearrangement uses TRBV5-6 and TRBJ2-5; D gene ambiguous. Germline assignment: CDR1 SGHDT and CDR2 YYEEEE. Trimming stripped 0 bases from V and 5 bases from J, with 2 bases between. The CDR3 consists of 11 residues. The CDR3 DNA reads TGTGCCAGCAGCTTGGTCGAGACCCAGTACTTC. The encoded protein is CASSLVETQYF.

The chain joins TRBV30 to TRBJ2-5; no clear D gene. Trimming removed 3 bases at V and 5 bases at J, with 7 bases between. CDR3 length equals 11 residues. CDR1 and CDR2 (germline): GTSNPN, SVGIG (reference sequence). The CDR3 DNA follows: TGTGCCTGGAGAGAACAGGAGACCCAGTACTTC. Translated, it gives CAWREQETQYF.

The chain is built from TRBV11-2 and TRBJ2-1; weak D call: TRBD1 (6 bases). The CDR3 totals 16 residues. The germline V gene has CDR1 SGHAT and CDR2 FQNNGV. Trimming removed 4 bases at V and 0 bases at J, with 13 bases between. The CDR3: CASSSRADSSYNEQFF. CDR3 bases: TGTGCCAGCAGCTCCCGAGCGGACAGCTCCTACAATGAGCAGTTCTTC.

This rearrangement joins TRBV6-5 to TRBJ1-2; tentative D call: TRBD1 (5 bases). This CDR3 has 13 residues. Trimming cost V 11 bases and J 1 base, with 14 bases left between them. CDR1 is MNHEY, CDR2 SVGAGI, per germline. CDR3 in DNA: TGTGCCGCGACTTCAGGGTATAACTATGGCTACACCTTC. The encoded protein is CAATSGYNYGYTF.

The chain employs TRBV11-3 and TRBJ2-3; a possible D gene is TRBD1 (6 bases). V lost 8 bases, J lost 3 bases, and 18 bases lay in between. This CDR3 comprises 15 residues. Germline CDR1 and CDR2: SGHNT and YENEEA. The CDR3 DNA reads as TGTGCCAGCGCGGTTGGTGGGGGCCGGACAGATACGCAGTATTTT. It encodes CASAVGGGRTDTQYF.

This clone was seen only once. The CDR3 sequence is CASSILGAEETQYF. CDR3 DNA sequence: TGTGCCAGTAGTATACTAGGGGCGGAAGAGACCCAGTACTTC. The V and J genes are TRBV19 and TRBJ2-5; a weak D match, TRBD1 (5 bases). The CDR3 covers 14 residues. Germline V gives CDR1 LNHDA, CDR2 SQIVND (reference sequence). V was cut by 2 bases and J by 3 bases, with 10 bases left in between.